This T cell receptor (beta chain) comes out of a study of blood T cell repertoires in COVID-19. Across the study: The analysed material was cDNA or gDNA that came from T cells, B-cell-depleted T cells, or PBMCs.

The V gene's germline CDR1 is LGHNA and CDR2 YNFKEQ. Losses at the gene ends were 3 bases for V and 10 bases for J; bases not matched to a gene: 6. This CDR3 spans 16 amino acids. Repertoires were generated with immunoSEQ multiplex PCR, while TCRdb's copy carries only in-frame clones and drops some. The sample lists about 230,000 clones; over 80% were seen once. This sequence joins TRBV4-2 and TRBJ2-1, with 16 nucleotides matching TRBD2. The sequence was obtained from a man aged 35 to 55 with acute or convalescent COVID-19. The sequenced sample was peripheral blood. CDR3 region: CASSHVGTSGRVEQFF. CDR3 nucleotides: TGTGCCAGCAGCCACGTAGGGACTAGCGGGAGGGTAGAGCAGTTCTTC.